This T cell receptor (beta chain) comes out of a study of beta chain features in type 1 diabetes. Study information: Patients and healthy donors were similar in age, gender and cell yields. Study-level results: Among patients with Type 1 diabetes, TCRB CDR3s were moderately but significantly shorter in every one of the four CD4+ subsets.

Investigators reverse transcribed all isolated RNA, so they sequenced expressed TCRB transcripts. Some clones are missing from TCRdb's copy, which holds only in-frame ones; the method was immunoSEQ multiplex PCR. The data contain just over 150,000 clones, over 8.5% of them seen just once; the ten biggest clones take up over 2%. The V gene lost 5 bases and the J gene lost 2 bases, with 11 bases spanning the gap. CDR1 is SGHTA and CDR2 is FQGTGA in the germline V gene. The CDR3 sequence is 14 residues long. Concerning this clone: Its antigen is unknown.

The source of this sequence is a man aged 18-30 years in good health. The chain links TRBV7-3 to TRBJ2-3; the D gene could be TRBD1 or TRBD2 (6 bases each). The sample consisted of central memory CD4+ T cells from blood. The CDR3 protein is CASSRGDNTDTQYF. The CDR3 DNA sequence: TGTGCCAGCAGCCGCGGGGACAACACAGATACGCAGTATTTT.